The 12 T cell receptor beta chains below come from one sample, sequenced in a study of vaccination and CD4 T cells after COVID-19. For these receptors, no antigen is known. Treatment defined: roughly ten-day PBMC culture with coronavirus spike peptide pools or control peptides (ViraFEST assay). Sequence data for DNA of cultured CD4+ T cells were generated by the Oncomine TCR Beta short-read assay. TCRdb re-called the PCR reads through MiXCR, storing one row per CDR3 protein. The table lists over 14,000 distinct CDR3 sequences, roughly 50% of them singletons. The sequenced material came from CD4+ T cells from blood, cultured in vitro. All receptors derive from a human donor who had recovered from COVID-19.

This clonotype was observed a single time. V and J are TRBV12-3 or TRBV12-4 and TRBJ1-5; D might be TRBD1 (6 bases). The germline V and J ends were trimmed by 1 base and 4 bases, with 11 bases remaining between them. The CDR3 covers 15 residues. The DNA of the CDR3 is TGTGCCAGCAGTTTAGGTGGGGGCAGAAATCAGCCCCAGCATTTT. Translated, it gives CASSLGGGRNQPQHF.

This rearrangement joins TRBV27 to TRBJ1-1, with D tentatively TRBD1 (6 bases). Germline CDR1 MNHEY, CDR2 SMNVEV (reference sequence). Trimming took off 6 bases at V and 4 bases at J, with 15 bases between the two ends. The CDR3 is made up of 14 amino acids. The CDR3 region is CASRPTGRVTEAFF. CDR3 DNA sequence: TGTGCCAGCAGGCCAACAGGGCGGGTCACTGAAGCTTTCTTT.

This clonotype was counted between two and nine times. The DNA for the CDR3 is TGCAGTGGCAGACCTAGTTTCGATGAGCAGTACTTC. Protein product: CSGRPSFDEQYF. This chain links TRBV20-1 with TRBJ2-7; D uncertain. Germline V gives CDR1 DFQATT, CDR2 SNEGSKA (reference sequence). The CDR3 extends over 12 amino acids. V was trimmed by 7 bases and J by 7 bases, leaving 17 bases between them.

This rearrangement joins TRBV11-1 to TRBJ2-1; unclear D gene. Germline CDR1 and CDR2: SGHAT and FQDESV (reference sequence). The CDR3 is made up of 15 amino acids. V gave up 2 bases and J gave up 7 bases, with 15 bases separating them. CDR3 DNA sequence: TGTGCCAGCAGCTTAAACGGACGATGGCCGAATGAGCAGTTCTTC. Translating it yields CASSLNGRWPNEQFF.

This chain joins TRBV6-1 and TRBJ1-2; D ambiguous. Trimming removed 3 bases from V and 2 bases from J, with 7 bases in between. Germline CDR1 MNHNS, CDR2 SASEGT. The CDR3 extends over 13 amino acids. CDR3 sequence (DNA): TGTGCCAGCAGTGAGACAAAAAACTATGGCTACACCTTC. Protein sequence: CASSETKNYGYTF.

The CDR3 DNA reads as TGTGCCACCAGTGATTCTGGTCCCAAAGCCAAAAACATTCAGTACTTC. Protein sequence: CATSDSGPKAKNIQYF. This chain connects TRBV24-1 to TRBJ2-4; D uncertain. CDR3 length: 16 residues. The V gene's germline CDR1 is KGHDR and CDR2 SFDVKD. Trimming removed 2 bases from V and 0 bases from J, with 10 bases in between.

The chain employs TRBV27 and TRBJ2-4; 14 positions agree with TRBD2. The CDR3 has 15 residues. Germline CDR1 is MNHEY and CDR2 is SMNVEV (reference sequence). The V and J ends lost 5 bases and 8 bases, in that order; junction bases with no gene match: 5. The CDR3 sequence: CASSRLAGGRDIQYF. CDR3 nucleotides: TGTGCCAGCAGTAGACTAGCGGGAGGGAGGGACATTCAGTACTTC.

This clonotype was counted only a few times. This chain connects TRBV20-1 to TRBJ2-1; 8 nucleotides line up with TRBD2. Germline trimming cut 1 base from V and 2 bases from J; bases unmatched to any gene: 16. Germline loops: CDR1 DFQATT, CDR2 SNEGSKA (reference sequence). The CDR3 covers 19 residues. The CDR3 DNA follows: TGCAGTGCTAGAGCCAGCGGGAGTCGGAGGACCCCTACCTACAATGAGCAGTTCTTC. It is translated as CSARASGSRRTPTYNEQFF.

The rearrangement joins TRBV7-2 to TRBJ2-5; 9 nucleotides match TRBD1. Germline values: CDR1 SGHTA, CDR2 FQGNSA. V gave up 5 bases and J gave up 5 bases; unmatched junction bases: 9. This CDR3 has 15 residues. CDR3 amino acids: CASSRGQGRRETQYF. For the CDR3, the DNA is TGTGCCAGCAGCAGAGGACAGGGGAGACGGGAGACCCAGTACTTC.

The chain couples TRBV6-1 to TRBJ2-4; TRBD2 is a possible D gene (6 bases). Trimming removed 6 bases from V and 0 bases from J, with 18 bases in between. Germline CDR1 and CDR2: MNHNS and SASEGT. This CDR3 has 17 residues. The CDR3 coding sequence is TGTGCCAGCAGCCTTGTGCGCGGGGTGTTAGCCAAAAACATTCAGTACTTC. This translates into CASSLVRGVLAKNIQYF.

This clonotype was observed a few times. This chain links TRBV19 with TRBJ2-1; TRBD2 aligns across 11 bases. V trimming: 5 bases; J trimming: 4 bases; junction bases outside the gene matches: 4. Germline V gene sequence: CDR1 LNHDA, CDR2 SQIVND (reference sequence). This CDR3 spans 15 amino acids. The CDR3 bases are TGTGCCAGTAGTGTGGGGACTAGCGGTTACAATGAGCAGTTCTTC. It specifies CASSVGTSGYNEQFF.

V gene TRBV30 combines with J gene TRBJ1-5; no clear D. The CDR3 has 14 amino acids. Per germline, CDR1 GTSNPN and CDR2 SVGIG (reference sequence). Trimming shortened V by 0 bases and J by 7 bases, and 13 bases separated the two germline ends. The CDR3, as DNA: TGTGCCTGGAGTGTAGGACCGAGGGAACAGCCCCAGCATTTT. This gives the protein CAWSVGPREQPQHF.